The TCR beta chain described here comes from a study of glioma-infiltrating T cells after dendritic cell vaccination. The length of the CDR3 is 14 residues. With 1 base removed from V and 0 bases from J, the gap between germline ends came to 7 bases. Germline V gene sequence: CDR1 SGHDT, CDR2 YYEEEE. Generated by immunoSEQ multiplex PCR, the TCRdb table keeps only in-frame clones and is missing some. The profile shows over 55,000 clones, about 86% of them singletons. This receptor was taken from a human donor with glioblastoma. The sample consisted of blood, taken before dendritic cell vaccination. This chain joins TRBV5-6 and TRBJ1-1; possibly TRBD1 for D (5 bases). Here the CDR3 reads CASSLWGLNTEAFF. In DNA, the CDR3 is TGTGCCAGCAGCTTGTGGGGCTTGAACACTGAAGCTTTCTTT.